This T cell receptor (beta chain) is from a study of blood T cell repertoires in COVID-19. Study information: Samples came from the United States, Italy and Spain, spanning acute and convalescent COVID-19. Sample material is recorded as cDNA or gDNA derived from T cells, B-cell-depleted T cells, or PBMCs.

Seattle participants joined during active infection and were tracked over time. The CDR3 totals 12 residues. Trimming removed 4 bases from V and 0 bases from J, with 3 bases in between. Germline lookup yields CDR1 MDHEN and CDR2 SYDVKM. In the authors' methods: Amplifying reference gene primers gave estimates of nucleated cell counts. The table came from immunoSEQ multiplex PCR; TCRdb's copy has only in-frame clones and leaves some out. From that table come the V and J calls and clone size; the DNA was used to work out D and trimming. This sample has 350,000 to 400,000 clones, with about 90% found just once.

Material for sequencing was peripheral blood. This receptor was obtained from a woman aged 25 to 45 with COVID-19, enrolled during active disease. The gene calls are TRBV28 and TRBJ2-5; D remains ambiguous. CDR3 nucleotide sequence: TGTGCCAGCAGTTGGCACCAAGAGACCCAGTACTTC. Translation: CASSWHQETQYF.